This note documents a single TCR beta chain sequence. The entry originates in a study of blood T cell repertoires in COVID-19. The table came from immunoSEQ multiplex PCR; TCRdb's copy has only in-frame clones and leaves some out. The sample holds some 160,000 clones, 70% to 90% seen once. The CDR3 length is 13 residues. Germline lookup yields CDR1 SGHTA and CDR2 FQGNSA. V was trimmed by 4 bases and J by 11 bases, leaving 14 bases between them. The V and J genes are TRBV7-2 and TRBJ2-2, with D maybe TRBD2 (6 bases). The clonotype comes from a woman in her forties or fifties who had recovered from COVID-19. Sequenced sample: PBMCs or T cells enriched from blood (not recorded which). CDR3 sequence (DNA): TGTGCCAGCAGCTCGGAGGGCTCAGGAGAGCTGTTTTTT. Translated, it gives CASSSEGSGELFF.